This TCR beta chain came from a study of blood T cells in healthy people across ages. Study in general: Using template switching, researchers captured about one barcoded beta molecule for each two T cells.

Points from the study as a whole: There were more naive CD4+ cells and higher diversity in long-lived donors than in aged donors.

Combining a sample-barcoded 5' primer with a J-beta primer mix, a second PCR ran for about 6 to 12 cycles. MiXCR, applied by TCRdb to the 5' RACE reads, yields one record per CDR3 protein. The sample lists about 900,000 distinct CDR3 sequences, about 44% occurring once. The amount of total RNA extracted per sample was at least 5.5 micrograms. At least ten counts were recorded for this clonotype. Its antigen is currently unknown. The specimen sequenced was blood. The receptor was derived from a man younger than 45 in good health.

In DNA, the CDR3 is TGTGCCAGCAGTTTAGGCCCGGAACGGACTGAAGCTTTCTTT. The encoded protein is CASSLGPERTEAFF. The chain couples TRBV12-3 or TRBV12-4 to TRBJ1-1; D call uncertain. V lost 1 base and J lost 5, with 11 bases in between. This CDR3 has 14 residues.